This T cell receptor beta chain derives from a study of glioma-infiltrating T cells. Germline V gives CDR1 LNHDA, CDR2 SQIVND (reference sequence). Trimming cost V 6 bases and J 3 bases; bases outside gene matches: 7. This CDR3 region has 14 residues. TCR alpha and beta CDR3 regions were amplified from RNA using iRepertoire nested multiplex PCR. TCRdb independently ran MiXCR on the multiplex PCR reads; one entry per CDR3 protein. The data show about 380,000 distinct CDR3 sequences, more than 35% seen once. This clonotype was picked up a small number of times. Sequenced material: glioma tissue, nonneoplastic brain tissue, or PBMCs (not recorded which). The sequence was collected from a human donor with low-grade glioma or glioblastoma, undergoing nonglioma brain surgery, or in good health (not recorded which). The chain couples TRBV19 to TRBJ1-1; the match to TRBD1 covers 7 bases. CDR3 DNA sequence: TGTGCCAGTAGCCTAACAGGGGTTTACACTGAAGCTTTCTTT. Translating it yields CASSLTGVYTEAFF.